The clone carrying this TCR beta chain was observed a handful of times. Its specificity is unknown. The data are from a study of identical twins. Notes on the study in general: While abundant cord blood beta clonotypes carried fewer insertions, memory repertoires showed no such pattern. The study found weaker excess twin sharing in beta out-of-frame sequences.

Each cDNA held unique molecular identifiers, and template switching gave it a universal primer site. Each CDR3 protein gets one entry after TCRdb re-called the 5' RACE reads with MiXCR. This repertoire shows hundreds of thousands of distinct CDR3 sequences, 10% to 15% found once; its top ten account for about 1.5%. The CDR3 covers 13 residues. Germline assignment: CDR1 SQVTM and CDR2 ANQGSEA. The germline V and J ends were trimmed by 7 bases and 5 bases, with 16 bases remaining between them. All donors were healthy Caucasians. This sample also belongs to another study, concerning yellow fever vaccine responses in identical twins.

The sample consisted of PBMCs. The sequence was collected from a woman aged 18-30 years in good health. This chain joins TRBV29-1 and TRBJ2-3; D not certain. CDR3 amino acids: CSAEALEVDTQYF. The CDR3 region has the DNA TGCAGCGCCGAGGCGTTAGAGGTAGATACGCAGTATTTT.